Following are 12 T cell receptor beta chains from one sample sequenced in a study of CD8 T cells in ankylosing spondylitis. In TCRdb, the 5' RACE reads were re-called with MiXCR into one record per CDR3 protein. The sample carries about 8,600 distinct CDR3 sequences, 3% to 4% recorded once. The sequencing sample was made of blood, either unsorted or a sorted T cell fraction (not recorded which). The receptor source for this set is a female donor with ankylosing spondylitis or in good health (not recorded which).

This clonotype was detected many times. This chain uses TRBV9 with TRBJ2-7, with 13 bases aligning to TRBD2. Germline V lookup: CDR1 SGDLS, CDR2 YYNGEE. CDR3 size: 15 residues. V was pared by 4 bases and J by 3 bases, with 4 bases of the junction left unmatched. The CDR3 sequence is CASSPRTSGGYEQYF. CDR3 in DNA: TGTGCCAGCAGCCCCCGGACTAGCGGGGGCTACGAGCAGTACTTC. Variable domain in full (rest from reference TRBV9 and TRBJ2-7): DSGVTQTPKHLITATGQRVTLRCSPRSGDLSVYWYQQSLDQGLQFLIQYYNGEERAKGNILERFSAQQFPDLHSELNLSSLELGDSALYFCASSPRTSGGYEQYFGPGTRLTVT.

V usage is TRBV9 and J usage is TRBJ2-2, with D maybe TRBD1 (5 bases). Looked up from germline, CDR1 is SGDLS and CDR2 is YYNGEE. This CDR3 comprises 16 residues. The V end was cut by 4 bases, the J end by 6 bases, with 19 bases between. The CDR3 coding sequence is TGTGCCAGCAGCACCCGACAGACCGGAGAAGCCGGGGAGCTGTTTTTT. Residues: CASSTRQTGEAGELFF.

In its sample, this clonotype ranks as medium-sized. V and J are TRBV9 and TRBJ1-4, with unresolved D. Germline V lookup: CDR1 SGDLS, CDR2 YYNGEE. CDR3 length: 18 amino acids. Trimming shortened V by 3 bases and J by 5 bases, and 23 bases separated the two germline ends. CDR3 DNA sequence: TGTGCCAGCAGCGGTAGAGACCAAGTTTCAAGTCTGAATGAAAAACTGTTTTTT. As protein: CASSGRDQVSSLNEKLFF. The full variable domain, with the rest looked up from reference TRBV9 and TRBJ1-4, is DSGVTQTPKHLITATGQRVTLRCSPRSGDLSVYWYQQSLDQGLQFLIQYYNGEERAKGNILERFSAQQFPDLHSELNLSSLELGDSALYFCASSGRDQVSSLNEKLFFGSGTQLSVL.

By frequency in the sample, this clonotype is medium-sized (0.01 to 0.1%). The chain recombines TRBV9 with TRBJ1-1; D possibly corresponds to TRBD1 (5 bases). Germline V gene sequence: CDR1 SGDLS, CDR2 YYNGEE. The CDR3 contains 16 residues. Trimming took 3 bases from V and 6 from J, leaving 21 bases between them. CDR3 residues: CASSGSPGLVVSEAFF. In nucleotides, the CDR3 is TGTGCCAGCAGCGGAAGCCCGGGACTTGTAGTCTCTGAAGCTTTCTTT.

This clonotype is medium-sized in the sample. The CDR3 is CASSALIESSYNSPLHF. Here the CDR3 DNA reads TGTGCCAGCAGCGCCCTAATTGAAAGCTCCTATAATTCACCCCTCCACTTT. The chain recombines TRBV9 with TRBJ1-6; D unclear. The CDR3 consists of 17 residues. V lost 3 bases and J 0 bases, leaving 13 bases between the germline ends. Germline V lookup: CDR1 SGDLS, CDR2 YYNGEE.

This clonotype was counted ten times or more. The chain combines TRBV9 with TRBJ2-7, with 14 nucleotides matching TRBD2. Germline-derived CDR1 and CDR2 are SGDLS and YYNGEE. The CDR3 is 14 amino acids. With V trimmed by 5 bases and J by 6 bases, 4 bases remained unmatched. This CDR3 is CASSGTSGGFEQYF. In nucleotides, the CDR3 is TGTGCCAGCAGTGGGACTAGCGGGGGTTTCGAGCAGTACTTC. The entire variable domain, with the rest obtained from reference TRBV9 and TRBJ2-7, is as follows: DSGVTQTPKHLITATGQRVTLRCSPRSGDLSVYWYQQSLDQGLQFLIQYYNGEERAKGNILERFSAQQFPDLHSELNLSSLELGDSALYFCASSGTSGGFEQYFGPGTRLTVT.

The J gene is TRBJ2-2, the V gene TRBV9; D is unclear. Trimming pared 4 bases from V and 6 bases from J, leaving 10 bases between. Germline V gene data show CDR1 as SGDLS and CDR2 as YYNGEE. This CDR3 contains 13 residues. CDR3 residues: CASSPNVAGELFF. CDR3 coding DNA: TGTGCCAGCAGCCCGAATGTGGCCGGGGAGCTGTTTTTT.

Judged by abundance, this clonotype is medium-sized (0.01 to 0.1%). The chain recombines TRBV9 with TRBJ1-1; D unclear. CDR3 length: 13 amino acids. Germline V gene lookup returns CDR1 SGDLS and CDR2 YYNGEE. V was clipped by 0 bases and J by 1 base, with 4 bases between them. The CDR3 DNA is TGTGCCAGCAGCGTAGGGGCGAACACTGAAGCTTTCTTT. Translation gives CASSVGANTEAFF.

This clonotype was seen ten or more times. This chain connects TRBV9 to TRBJ2-3, with 7 bases lining up with TRBD1. The germline V gene has CDR1 SGDLS and CDR2 YYNGEE. V shed 3 bases and J 0 bases; nucleotides not matched to a gene: 10. This CDR3 is 17 amino acids long. Written as DNA, the CDR3 is TGTGCCAGCAGCGAGCGGACAGGCGTATCTAGCACAGATACGCAGTATTTT. This codes for CASSERTGVSSTDTQYF.

This clonotype was seen at least ten times. The J gene is TRBJ2-2, the V gene TRBV9; D call uncertain. Germline V lookup: CDR1 SGDLS, CDR2 YYNGEE. The V and J ends lost 0 bases and 1 base respectively, with 7 bases between them. The CDR3 has 15 amino acids. The CDR3, as DNA: TGTGCCAGCAGCGTAGCTGATCGGAACACCGGGGAGCTGTTTTTT. Translation: CASSVADRNTGELFF.

The chain links TRBV9 to TRBJ1-1, with D hard to call. In germline, CDR1 is SGDLS, CDR2 YYNGEE. The CDR3 length is 14 residues. Trimming cost V 2 bases and J 1 base, with 9 bases left between them. For the CDR3, the DNA is TGTGCCAGCAGCGTCCACCGGGAGAACACTGAAGCTTTCTTT. Its protein is CASSVHRENTEAFF.

This clonotype was counted ten times or more. The chain couples TRBV9 to TRBJ2-6; D is uncertain. Between the trimmed V and J ends, which lost 4 bases and 0 bases, there was a span of 14 bases. This CDR3 contains 17 residues. In germline, CDR1 is SGDLS, CDR2 YYNGEE. CDR3 nucleotide sequence: TGTGCCAGCAGCCACGAGAGAAGAGCCTCTGGGGCCAACGTCCTGACTTTC. As protein: CASSHERRASGANVLTF.